The 21 T cell receptor beta chains below all came from one sample that was sequenced in a study of blood T cells in healthy people across ages. Next came a second PCR, run for roughly 6 to 11 cycles, which used a sample-barcoded 5' primer along with a J-beta primer mix. TCRdb passed the 5' RACE reads through MiXCR, listing each CDR3 protein once. The sample consists of hundreds of thousands of distinct CDR3 sequences, 32% of them appearing once. Sequencing was carried out using blood. These receptors came from a woman older than 75 in good health.

This clonotype was detected ten times or more. V and J are TRBV10-3 and TRBJ1-2, with a possible D match to TRBD1 (6 bases). Per germline, CDR1 ENHRY and CDR2 SYGVKD. This CDR3 is built from 15 residues. Trimming pared 6 bases from V and 1 base from J, leaving 15 bases between. The CDR3 reads CAISGSRGYNYGYTF. In DNA, the CDR3 is TGTGCCATCAGCGGGAGCAGGGGCTATAACTATGGCTACACCTTC.

This clonotype was recorded many times. The chain links TRBV9 to TRBJ2-7; TRBD2 is a possible D gene (6 bases). V was trimmed by 4 bases and J by 0 bases, leaving 14 bases between them. The germline V gene encodes CDR1 SGDLS and CDR2 YYNGEE. The CDR3 sequence is 15 residues long. CDR3 sequence (DNA): TGTGCCAGCAGCTGGACGTCGGGGGACTCCTACGAGCAGTACTTC. It is translated as CASSWTSGDSYEQYF.

Ten or more counts support this clonotype. The chain carries TRBV7-2 and TRBJ2-3; 7 bases map to TRBD1. CDR3 length equals 14 residues. V lost 4 bases, J lost 2 bases, and 3 bases stayed unmatched. Germline CDR1 and CDR2: SGHTA and FQGNSA. The CDR3 spells CASSSGQYTDTQYF. In nucleotides, the CDR3 is TGTGCCAGCAGCTCGGGACAGTACACAGATACGCAGTATTTT.

This clonotype appeared a few times. A much larger clone sits a single nucleotide away, making a read error possible. The CDR3 region has the DNA TGTGCCAGCAGTGTCCCTCGCGGCGAGCAGTACTTC. It encodes CASSVPRGEQYF. V and J are TRBV12-3 or TRBV12-4 and TRBJ2-7; D is ambiguous. This CDR3 spans 12 amino acids. The V and J ends lost 5 bases and 6 bases respectively, with 11 bases between them.

The CDR3 protein is CASRDPRGTDTQYF. DNA of the CDR3: TGCGCCAGCAGAGACCCCAGAGGCACAGATACGCAGTATTTT. The chain joins TRBV5-1 to TRBJ2-3; D unresolved. This CDR3 region has 14 residues. V was pared by 5 bases and J by 1 base, with 11 bases between. Germline CDR1 is SGHRS and CDR2 is YFSETQ.

This rearrangement joins TRBV7-9 to TRBJ2-1, with 7 bases lining up with TRBD1. Germline loops: CDR1 SEHNR, CDR2 FQNEAQ (reference sequence). The CDR3 consists of 15 residues. Trimming took 4 bases from V and 3 from J; bases not matched to a gene: 6. This CDR3 reads CASSSGTEHYNEQFF. The DNA of the CDR3 is TGTGCCAGCAGCTCCGGGACAGAACACTACAATGAGCAGTTCTTC.

The chain has TRBV6-4 and TRBJ2-5; 9 bases line up with TRBD2. CDR1 MRHNA and CDR2 SNTAGT come from the germline V gene. The V and J ends lost 0 bases and 5 bases, in that order; junction bases with no gene match: 10. The CDR3 contains 17 residues. The CDR3 loop reads CASSDSGREGPGETQYF. The CDR3, as DNA: TGTGCCAGCAGTGACTCGGGGCGGGAGGGCCCCGGCGAGACCCAGTACTTC.

The chain links TRBV11-2 to TRBJ2-1, with D perhaps matching TRBD2 (5 bases). CDR3 length equals 16 residues. Per germline, CDR1 SGHAT and CDR2 FQNNGV. V was trimmed by 0 bases and J by 7 bases, leaving 16 bases between them. The CDR3 bases are TGTGCCAGCAGCTTAGATCTAACGAGGGTGATGAATGAGCAGTTCTTC. It yields the protein CASSLDLTRVMNEQFF.

Worth noting for this clonotype: At one end the junction does not follow the germline gene, possibly because of a read error. The chain uses TRBV18 and TRBJ1-1; 11 nucleotides line up with TRBD1. The CDR3 contains 16 residues. Germline V gene sequence: CDR1 KGHSH, CDR2 LQKENI. CDR3 nucleotide sequence: TGTGCCGGCTCACCACCGACAGGGACAGGGGGCACTGAAGCTTTCTTT. Protein product: CAGSPPTGTGGTEAFF.

This clonotype was picked up many times. This chain joins TRBV20-1 and TRBJ2-5; 7 bases match TRBD1. The J segment lost 2 bases and the V segment lost 5 bases, leaving 8 bases of the junction unmatched. Germline V lookup: CDR1 DFQATT, CDR2 SNEGSKA (reference sequence). This CDR3 has 14 amino acids. The CDR3, as DNA: TGCAGTGCTCTTCGGACAGGAGCACAAGAGACCCAGTACTTC. Translating it yields CSALRTGAQETQYF.

This clonotype was found many times. The rearrangement links TRBV10-3 to TRBJ2-1; the D is unclear. CDR1 ENHRY and CDR2 SYGVKD come from the germline V gene. The CDR3 loop spans 12 amino acids. V was trimmed by 6 bases and J by 6 bases, leaving 9 bases between them. CDR3 sequence reads: CAISYNTNEQFF. The CDR3 nucleotides are TGTGCCATCAGCTATAACACCAATGAGCAGTTCTTC.

The V gene is TRBV7-9, the J gene TRBJ2-3, with 12 bases matching TRBD2. The CDR3 is 16 amino acids. J gave up 7 bases and V 5 bases, and 10 bases lay outside the gene matches. CDR1 and CDR2 from the germline V gene are SEHNR and FQNEAQ (reference sequence). CDR3 amino acids: CASSRDVGTSGYTQYF. The CDR3 DNA sequence: TGTGCCAGCAGCCGAGATGTAGGGACTAGCGGGTATACGCAGTATTTT.

The chain joins TRBV7-2 to TRBJ1-4; the D gene is possibly TRBD1 (5 bases). V was trimmed by 5 bases and J by 10 bases, leaving 8 bases between them. Germline V lookup: CDR1 SGHTA, CDR2 FQGNSA. CDR3 length: 11 residues. The CDR3 protein is CASSQGVKLFF. The DNA for the CDR3 is TGTGCCAGCAGCCAGGGAGTAAAACTGTTTTTT.

CDR3 amino acids: CASRAAGQSAFSSGYTF. The CDR3 region has the DNA TGTGCCAGCAGAGCGGCGGGACAGTCCGCCTTTTCTTCGGGCTACACCTTC. This chain connects TRBV6-1 to TRBJ1-2; 7 nucleotides line up with TRBD1. Trimming took 6 bases from V and 8 from J; bases not matched to a gene: 21. The length of the CDR3 is 17 residues. Germline V gene lookup returns CDR1 MNHNS and CDR2 SASEGT.

This clonotype showed up many times. The chain has TRBV12-3 or TRBV12-4 and TRBJ1-2; 11 bases are shared with TRBD1. V shed 5 bases and J 5 bases; nucleotides not matched to a gene: 10. This CDR3 is built from 16 residues. CDR3 DNA: TGTGCCAGCAGTCGTCCGGGACAGGGGGTTTGGTATGGCTACACCTTC. Translated: CASSRPGQGVWYGYTF.

Regarding this clonotype: Mismatch with germline at one junction end may stem from a read error. The rearrangement uses TRBV2 and TRBJ1-2; maybe TRBD1 (5 bases). There are 14 residues in the CDR3. Germline lookup yields CDR1 SNHLY and CDR2 FYNNEI. CDR3 amino acids: CASGDAGTPYGYTF. The CDR3 coding sequence is TGTGCCAGCGGTGACGCGGGGACGCCCTATGGCTACACCTTC.

The table lists this clonotype with many counts. The chain is built from TRBV11-2 and TRBJ2-1, with 9 bases identical to TRBD2. J gave up 4 bases and V 5 bases, and 9 bases lay outside the gene matches. The CDR3 spans 16 residues. The germline V gene encodes CDR1 SGHAT and CDR2 FQNNGV. CDR3 in DNA: TGTGCCAGCAGCACCCGAGCAGCGGGGGGTTACAATGAGCAGTTCTTC. Its translation: CASSTRAAGGYNEQFF.

Turning to this clonotype: This clone may be a read error of a much larger clone one base away. The chain is built from TRBV11-2 and TRBJ2-1; D remains unclear. V lost 5 bases and J lost 14, with 19 bases in between. The CDR3 has 13 amino acids. CDR1 is SGHAT and CDR2 is FQNNGV in the germline V gene. DNA for the CDR3: TGTGCCAGCAGCCCCTCAAGATGGGCTCTCAAGTTCTTC. It encodes CASSPSRWALKFF.

This clonotype has only a few counts. The rearrangement joins TRBV7-9 to TRBJ1-4, with D perhaps TRBD1 (6 bases). Trimming pared 5 bases from V and 4 bases from J, leaving 14 bases between. Looked up from germline, CDR1 is SEHNR and CDR2 is FQNEAQ (reference sequence). The CDR3 has 15 residues. CDR3 sequence: CASSATRRGNEKLFF. The CDR3 nucleotides read TGTGCCAGCAGCGCCACCCGCAGGGGTAATGAAAAACTGTTTTTT.

This clonotype was observed at least ten times. The chain employs TRBV28 and TRBJ2-5; D not resolved. V shed 6 bases and J shed 5 bases, with 16 bases lying between them. CDR1 and CDR2 from the germline V gene are MDHEN and SYDVKM. The CDR3 loop spans 14 amino acids. CDR3: CASSPDSRRETQYF. The CDR3 DNA sequence: TGTGCCAGCAGCCCCGATAGCCGGCGGGAGACCCAGTACTTC.

This clonotype appeared many times. J is TRBJ2-7 and V is TRBV30; D is ambiguous. Germline loops: CDR1 GTSNPN, CDR2 SVGIG (reference sequence). The V gene lost 1 base and the J gene lost 0 bases, with 10 bases spanning the gap. This CDR3 spans 14 amino acids. CDR3 bases: TGTGCCTGGAGTGGTGGGCTTAGCTCCTACGAGCAGTACTTC. Translating it yields CAWSGGLSSYEQYF. Full variable domain (missing parts from reference TRBV30 and TRBJ2-7): SQTIHQWPATLVQPVGSPLSLECTVEGTSNPNLYWYRQAAGRGLQLLFYSVGIGQISSEVPQNLSASRPQDRQFILSSKKLLLSDSGFYLCAWSGGLSSYEQYFGPGTRLTVT.